This T cell receptor (beta chain) derives from a study of T-cell memory formation after mild COVID-19. Constant-segment primers and 5'RACE yielded cDNA libraries for TCR alpha and TCR beta, each carrying sample barcodes and UMIs. MiXCR, run by TCRdb on the 5' RACE reads, gives a single entry per CDR3 protein. The sample records 140,000 or so distinct CDR3 sequences, 15% to 20% being singletons. The CDR3 contains 15 residues. V was pared by 9 bases and J by 0 bases, with 5 bases of the junction left unmatched. The germline gives CDR1 SGHTS, CDR2 YDEGEE. This clonotype has just a few counts. Sample: PBMCs or a T cell subset sorted from them (not recorded which). The receptor was isolated from an adult woman who had mild COVID-19 (a few samples of this study predate the infection). Cell type and time point are not known. The rearrangement links TRBV5-8 to TRBJ2-3; TRBD2 matches at 12 bases. The CDR3 here is CATTSGRTSTDTQYF. CDR3 sequence (DNA): TGTGCCACTACTAGCGGGAGGACTAGCACAGATACGCAGTATTTT. The whole variable domain, filled in from reference TRBV5-8 and TRBJ2-3, reads EAGVTQSPTHLIKTRGQQATLRCSPISGHTSVYWYQQALGLGLQFLLWYDEGEERNRGNFPPRFSGRQFPNYSSELNVNALELEDSALYLCATTSGRTSTDTQYFGPGTRLTVL.